These 2 T cell receptor beta chains share one sample of origin, sequenced in a study of T cell changes during pregnancy in multiple sclerosis. Using immunoSEQ multiplex PCR, the repertoire was profiled, and TCRdb retains in-frame clones only, with some absent. The sample includes nearly 110,000 clones, 92% of them seen just once. The sample here was peripheral blood, taken in the third trimester of pregnancy. The receptor set was obtained from a female donor in good health, enrolled as a control in a pregnancy study.

V is TRBV9 and J is TRBJ1-4, with TRBD1 identical over 10 bases. Germline CDR1 and CDR2: SGDLS and YYNGEE. The CDR3 spans 15 residues. The V and J ends lost 3 bases and 7 bases, in that order; junction bases with no gene match: 6. The CDR3 nucleotides read TGTGCCAGCAGCGCACGGACAGGGGGGAGTGAAAAACTGTTTTTT. This codes for CASSARTGGSEKLFF.

The sample holds one count of this clone. V gene TRBV4-3 combines with J gene TRBJ1-3; D is unclear. Germline loops: CDR1 LGHNA, CDR2 YSLEER. V was cut by 0 bases and J by 8 bases, with 11 bases left in between. The CDR3 is 14 amino acids. The CDR3 DNA reads as TGCGCCAGCAGCCAAGAACAACGGGGAGACACCATATATTTT. It translates to CASSQEQRGDTIYF.